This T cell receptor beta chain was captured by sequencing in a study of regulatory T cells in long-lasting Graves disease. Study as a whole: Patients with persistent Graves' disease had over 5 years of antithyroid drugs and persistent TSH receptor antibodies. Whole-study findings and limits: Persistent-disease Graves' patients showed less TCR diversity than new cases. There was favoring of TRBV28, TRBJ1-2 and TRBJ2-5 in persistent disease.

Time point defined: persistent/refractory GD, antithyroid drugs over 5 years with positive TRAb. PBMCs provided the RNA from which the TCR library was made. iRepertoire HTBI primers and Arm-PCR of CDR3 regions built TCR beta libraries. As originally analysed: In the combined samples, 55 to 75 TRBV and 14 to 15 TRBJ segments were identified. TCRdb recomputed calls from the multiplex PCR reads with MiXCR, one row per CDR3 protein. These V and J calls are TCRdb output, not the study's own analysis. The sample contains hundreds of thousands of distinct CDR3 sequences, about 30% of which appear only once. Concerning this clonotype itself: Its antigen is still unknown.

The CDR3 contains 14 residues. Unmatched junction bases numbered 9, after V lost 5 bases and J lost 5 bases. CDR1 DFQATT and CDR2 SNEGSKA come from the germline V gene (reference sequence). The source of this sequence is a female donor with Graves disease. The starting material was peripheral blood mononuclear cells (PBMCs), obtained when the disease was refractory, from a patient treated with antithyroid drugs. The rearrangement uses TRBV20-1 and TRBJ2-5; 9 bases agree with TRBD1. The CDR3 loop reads CSADGQGRIETQYF. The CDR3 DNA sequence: TGCAGTGCTGACGGACAGGGGAGGATCGAGACCCAGTACTTC.